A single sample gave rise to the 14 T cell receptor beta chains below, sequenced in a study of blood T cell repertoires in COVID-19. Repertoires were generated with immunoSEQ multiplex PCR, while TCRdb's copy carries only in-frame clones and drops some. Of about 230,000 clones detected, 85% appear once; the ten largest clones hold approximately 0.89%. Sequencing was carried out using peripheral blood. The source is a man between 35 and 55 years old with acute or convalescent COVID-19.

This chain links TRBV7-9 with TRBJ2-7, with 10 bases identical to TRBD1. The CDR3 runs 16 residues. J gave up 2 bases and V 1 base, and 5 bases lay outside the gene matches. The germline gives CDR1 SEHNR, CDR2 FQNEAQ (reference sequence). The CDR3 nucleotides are TGTGCCAGCAGCTTAGGCGACAGGGGGCTCACCTACGAGCAGTACTTC. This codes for CASSLGDRGLTYEQYF.

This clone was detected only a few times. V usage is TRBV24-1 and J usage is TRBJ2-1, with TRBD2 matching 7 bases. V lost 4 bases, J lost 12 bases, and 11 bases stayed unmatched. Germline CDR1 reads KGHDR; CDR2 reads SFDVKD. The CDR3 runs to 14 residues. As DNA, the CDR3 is TGTGCCACCAGTGACGGGGACTACCCTCCACGGCAGTTCTTC. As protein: CATSDGDYPPRQFF.

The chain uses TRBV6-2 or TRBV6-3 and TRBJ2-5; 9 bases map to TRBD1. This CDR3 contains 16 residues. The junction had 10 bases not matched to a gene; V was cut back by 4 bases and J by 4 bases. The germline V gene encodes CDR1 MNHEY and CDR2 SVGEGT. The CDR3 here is CASSFHRDREGETQYF. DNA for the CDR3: TGTGCCAGCAGTTTCCACCGGGACAGGGAAGGAGAGACCCAGTACTTC.

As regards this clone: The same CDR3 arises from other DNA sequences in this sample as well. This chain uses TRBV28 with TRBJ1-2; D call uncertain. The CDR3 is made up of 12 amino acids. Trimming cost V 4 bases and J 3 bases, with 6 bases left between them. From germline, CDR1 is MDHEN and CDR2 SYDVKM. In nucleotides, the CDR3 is TGTGCCAGCAGTTCCGGGGACTATGGCTACACCTTC. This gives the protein CASSSGDYGYTF.

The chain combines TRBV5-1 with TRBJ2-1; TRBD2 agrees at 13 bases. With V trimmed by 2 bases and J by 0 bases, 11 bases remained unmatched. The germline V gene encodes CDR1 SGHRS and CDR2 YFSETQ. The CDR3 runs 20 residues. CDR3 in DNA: TGCGCCAGCAGCTTCCCCCGACTAGCGGGGGGACTCAGCTCCTACAATGAGCAGTTCTTC. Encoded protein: CASSFPRLAGGLSSYNEQFF.

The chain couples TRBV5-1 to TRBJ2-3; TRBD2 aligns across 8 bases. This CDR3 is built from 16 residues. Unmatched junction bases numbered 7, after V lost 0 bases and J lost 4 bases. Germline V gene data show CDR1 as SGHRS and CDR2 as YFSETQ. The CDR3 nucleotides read TGCGCCAGCAGCTTGGTGAGCGGGGGCTATGCAGATACGCAGTATTTT. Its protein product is CASSLVSGGYADTQYF. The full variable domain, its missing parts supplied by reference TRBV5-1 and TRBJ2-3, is KAGVTQTPRYLIKTRGQQVTLSCSPISGHRSVSWYQQTPGQGLQFLFEYFSETQRNKGNFPGRFSGRQFSNSRSEMNVSTLELGDSALYLCASSLVSGGYADTQYFGPGTRLTVL.

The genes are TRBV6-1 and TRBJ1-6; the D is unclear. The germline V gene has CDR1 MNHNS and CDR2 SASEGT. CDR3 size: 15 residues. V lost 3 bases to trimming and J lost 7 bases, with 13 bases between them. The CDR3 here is CASSDGRFLNSPLHF. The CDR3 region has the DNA TGTGCCAGCAGTGATGGCAGATTTTTAAATTCACCCCTCCACTTT.

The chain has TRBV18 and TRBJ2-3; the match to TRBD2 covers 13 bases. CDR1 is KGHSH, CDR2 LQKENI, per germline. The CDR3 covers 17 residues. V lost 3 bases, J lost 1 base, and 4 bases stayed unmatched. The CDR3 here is CASSPMTSGGRTDTQYF. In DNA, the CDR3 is TGTGCCAGCTCACCGATGACTAGCGGGGGGCGCACAGATACGCAGTATTTT.

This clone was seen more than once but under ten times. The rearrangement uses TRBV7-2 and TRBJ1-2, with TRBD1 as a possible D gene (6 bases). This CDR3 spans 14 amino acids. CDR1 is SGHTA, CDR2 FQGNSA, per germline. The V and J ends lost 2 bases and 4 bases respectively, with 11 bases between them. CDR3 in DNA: TGTGCCAGCAGCTTACAGGGGCTTGCCTATGGCTACACCTTC. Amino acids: CASSLQGLAYGYTF.

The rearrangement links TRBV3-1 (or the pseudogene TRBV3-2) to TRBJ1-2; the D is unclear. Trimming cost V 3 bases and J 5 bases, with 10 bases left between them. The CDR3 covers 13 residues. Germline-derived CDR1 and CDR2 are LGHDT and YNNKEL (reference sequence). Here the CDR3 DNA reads TGTGCCAGCAGCCATGCCCCGGAGTATGGCTACACCTTC. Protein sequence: CASSHAPEYGYTF.

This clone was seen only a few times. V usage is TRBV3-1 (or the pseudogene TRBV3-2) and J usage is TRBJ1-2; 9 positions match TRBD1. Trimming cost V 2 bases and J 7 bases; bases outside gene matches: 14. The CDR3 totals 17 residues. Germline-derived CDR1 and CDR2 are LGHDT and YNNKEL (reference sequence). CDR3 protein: CASSQRWLGQGGLGYTF. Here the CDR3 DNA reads TGTGCCAGCAGCCAAAGGTGGTTGGGACAGGGAGGTCTTGGCTACACCTTC.

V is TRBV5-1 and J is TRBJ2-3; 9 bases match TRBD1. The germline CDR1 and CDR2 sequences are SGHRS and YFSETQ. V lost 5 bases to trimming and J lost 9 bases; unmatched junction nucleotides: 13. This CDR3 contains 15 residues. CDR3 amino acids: CASSGGDRVLGTQYF. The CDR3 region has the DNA TGCGCCAGCAGTGGTGGGGACAGGGTCCTGGGGACGCAGTATTTT.

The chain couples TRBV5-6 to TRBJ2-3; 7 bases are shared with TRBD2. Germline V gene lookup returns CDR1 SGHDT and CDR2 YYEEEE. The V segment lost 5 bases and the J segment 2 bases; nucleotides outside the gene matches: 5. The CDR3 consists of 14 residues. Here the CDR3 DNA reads TGTGCCAGCAGTCGGCTAGCGGTCACAGATACGCAGTATTTT. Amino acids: CASSRLAVTDTQYF.

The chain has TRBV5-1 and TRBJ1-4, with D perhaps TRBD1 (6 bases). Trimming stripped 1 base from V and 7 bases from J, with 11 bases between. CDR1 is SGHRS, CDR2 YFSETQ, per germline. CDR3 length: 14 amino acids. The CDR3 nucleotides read TGCGCCAGCAGCTTGCAGGGGTTCGGTGAAAAACTGTTTTTT. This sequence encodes CASSLQGFGEKLFF.